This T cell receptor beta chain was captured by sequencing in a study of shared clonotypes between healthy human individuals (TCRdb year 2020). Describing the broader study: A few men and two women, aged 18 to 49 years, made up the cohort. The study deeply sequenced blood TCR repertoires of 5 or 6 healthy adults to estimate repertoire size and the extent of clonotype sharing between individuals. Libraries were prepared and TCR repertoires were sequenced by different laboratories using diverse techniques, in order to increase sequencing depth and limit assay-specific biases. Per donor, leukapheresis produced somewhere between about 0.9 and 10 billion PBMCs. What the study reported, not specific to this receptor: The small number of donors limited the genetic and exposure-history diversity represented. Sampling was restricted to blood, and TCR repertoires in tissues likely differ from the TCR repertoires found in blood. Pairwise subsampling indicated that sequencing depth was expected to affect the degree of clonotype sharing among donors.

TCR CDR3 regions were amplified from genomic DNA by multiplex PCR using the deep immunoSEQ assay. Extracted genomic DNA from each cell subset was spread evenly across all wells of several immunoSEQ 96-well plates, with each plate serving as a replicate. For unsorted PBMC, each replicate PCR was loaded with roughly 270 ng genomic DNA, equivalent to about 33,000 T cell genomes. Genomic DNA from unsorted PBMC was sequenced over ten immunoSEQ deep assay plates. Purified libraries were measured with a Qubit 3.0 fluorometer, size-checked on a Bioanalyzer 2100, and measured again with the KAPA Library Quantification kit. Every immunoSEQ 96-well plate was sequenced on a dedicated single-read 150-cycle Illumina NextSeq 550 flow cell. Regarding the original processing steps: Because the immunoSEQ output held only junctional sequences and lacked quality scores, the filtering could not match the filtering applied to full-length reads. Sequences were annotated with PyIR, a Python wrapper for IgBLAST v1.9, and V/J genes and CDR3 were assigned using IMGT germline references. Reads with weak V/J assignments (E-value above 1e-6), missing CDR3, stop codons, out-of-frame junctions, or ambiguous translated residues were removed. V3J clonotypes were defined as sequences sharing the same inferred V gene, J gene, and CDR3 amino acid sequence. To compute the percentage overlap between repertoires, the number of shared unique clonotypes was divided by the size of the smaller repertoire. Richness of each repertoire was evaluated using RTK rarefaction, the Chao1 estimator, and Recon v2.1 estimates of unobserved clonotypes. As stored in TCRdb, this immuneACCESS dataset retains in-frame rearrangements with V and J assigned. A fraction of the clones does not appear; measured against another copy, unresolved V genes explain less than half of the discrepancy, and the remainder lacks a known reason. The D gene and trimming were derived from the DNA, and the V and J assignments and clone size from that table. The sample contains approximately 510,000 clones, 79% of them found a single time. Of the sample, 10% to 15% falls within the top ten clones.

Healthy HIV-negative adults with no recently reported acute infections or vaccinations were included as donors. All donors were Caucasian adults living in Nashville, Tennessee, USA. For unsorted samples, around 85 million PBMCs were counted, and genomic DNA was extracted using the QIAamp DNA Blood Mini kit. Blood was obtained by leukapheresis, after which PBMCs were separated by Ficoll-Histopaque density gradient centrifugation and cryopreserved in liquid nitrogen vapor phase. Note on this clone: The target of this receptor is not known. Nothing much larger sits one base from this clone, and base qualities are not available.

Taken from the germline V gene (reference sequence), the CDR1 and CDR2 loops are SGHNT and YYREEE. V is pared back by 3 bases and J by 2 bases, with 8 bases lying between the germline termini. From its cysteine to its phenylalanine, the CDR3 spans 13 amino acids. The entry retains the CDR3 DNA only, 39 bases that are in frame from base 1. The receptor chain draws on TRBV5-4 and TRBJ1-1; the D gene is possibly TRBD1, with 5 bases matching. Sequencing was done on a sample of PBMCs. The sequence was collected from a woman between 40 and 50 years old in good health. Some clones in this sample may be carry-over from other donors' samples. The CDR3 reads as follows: CASSSGTNTEAFF. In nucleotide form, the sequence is TGTGCCAGCAGCTCGGGGACCAACACTGAAGCTTTCTTT.